This T cell receptor beta chain was retrieved from a study of blood T cell repertoires in COVID-19. TCRdb's copy holds only in-frame clones and misses some; the assay was immunoSEQ multiplex PCR. Found here are over 200,000 clones, approximately 80% of them singletons; the top ten hold about 15%. With V trimmed by 4 bases and J by 2 bases, 5 bases remained unmatched. The CDR3 has 16 residues. Per the germline V gene, CDR1 is LNHDA and CDR2 is SQIVND (reference sequence). The receptor was derived from a man aged 35 to 55 who had recovered from COVID-19. This chain joins TRBV19 and TRBJ1-3; 10 nucleotides match TRBD1. Sequencing was done on a sample of PBMCs or T cells enriched from blood (not recorded which). In DNA, the CDR3 is TGTGCCAGTAGTACCTGGGACAGGGGAACTGGAAACACCATATATTTT. It encodes CASSTWDRGTGNTIYF.